This is a list of T cell receptor beta chains from one sample in a study of blood T cells in healthy people across ages. TCRdb recomputed calls from the 5' RACE reads with MiXCR, one row per CDR3 protein. The repertoire holds fewer than 800,000 distinct CDR3 sequences, about 34% seen once, with 15% in the top ten. The sample was blood. Every receptor here comes from a woman of 80 years or more in good health. Both conserved end residues are part of each CDR3. Each record gives: V gene, clone size, D gene, J gene, CDR3 protein, CDR3 DNA. D genes are given only for firm matches. The size entry is marked missing in some rows and otherwise reads once, few, many or a size class.

V: TRBV3-1; size: few; D: NA; J: TRBJ2-3; CDR3: CASSQGRSTQYF; DNA: TGTGCCAGCAGCCAAGGGAGAAGCACGCAGTATTTT
V: TRBV7-8; size: NA; D: TRBD1; J: TRBJ1-1; CDR3: CASENPRTGPNTEAFF; DNA: TGTGCCTCTGAAAACCCCCGGACAGGCCCGAACACTGAAGCTTTCTTT
V: TRBV6-5; size: few; D: NA; J: TRBJ1-1; CDR3: CASSYSLTVKNTEAFF; DNA: TGTGCCAGCAGTTACTCCTTGACGGTTAAGAACACTGAAGCTTTCTTT
V: TRBV5-4; size: few; D: NA; J: TRBJ1-1; CDR3: CASSLEAGSNTEAFF; DNA: TGTGCCAGCAGCTTGGAGGCAGGGTCCAACACTGAAGCTTTCTTT
V: TRBV20-1; size: many; D: NA; J: TRBJ1-1; CDR3: CSFGPMTEAFF; DNA: TGCAGTTTCGGCCCCATGACTGAAGCTTTCTTT
V: TRBV20-1; size: NA; D: NA; J: TRBJ2-7; CDR3: CSARWLGGGYEQYF; DNA: TGCAGTGCTAGATGGTTGGGGGGCGGCTACGAGCAGTACTTC
V: TRBV10-3; size: many; D: TRBD1; J: TRBJ1-2; CDR3: CAISMTGGERYGYTF; DNA: TGTGCCATCAGTATGACAGGGGGCGAGCGCTATGGCTACACCTTC
V: TRBV6-2/TRBV6-3; size: NA; D: TRBD1; J: TRBJ2-1; CDR3: CASSQGQGTNEQFF; DNA: TGTGCCAGCAGTCAAGGACAGGGGACAAATGAGCAGTTCTTC
V: TRBV5-1; size: many; D: NA; J: TRBJ1-1; CDR3: CASSPAGSALEAFF; DNA: TGCGCCAGCAGCCCGGCCGGTTCGGCCCTTGAAGCTTTCTTT
V: TRBV20-1; size: many; D: NA; J: TRBJ2-7; CDR3: CSARASSNPASEQYF; DNA: TGCAGTGCTAGAGCCAGTAGCAATCCTGCCTCCGAGCAGTACTTC
V: TRBV7-2; size: NA; D: NA; J: TRBJ2-2; CDR3: CASSLSGRGLTGELFF; DNA: TGTGCCAGCAGCTTATCCGGGCGAGGGCTGACCGGGGAGCTGTTTTTT
V: TRBV7-2; size: NA; D: NA; J: TRBJ2-5; CDR3: CASSLGQGRWETQYF; DNA: TGTGCCAGCAGCTTAGGCCAGGGGAGGTGGGAGACCCAGTACTTC
V: TRBV3-1; size: NA; D: NA; J: TRBJ1-3; CDR3: CASSPGQRGSGNTIYF; DNA: TGTGCCAGCAGCCCCGGTCAACGAGGTTCTGGAAACACCATATATTTT
V: TRBV7-2; size: many; D: TRBD1; J: TRBJ2-7; CDR3: CASSPPGQGRLEQYF; DNA: TGTGCCAGCAGTCCTCCGGGACAGGGTCGTCTCGAGCAGTACTTC
V: TRBV5-1; size: few; D: NA; J: TRBJ2-3; CDR3: CASSYAGRRPTDTQYF; DNA: TGCGCCAGCAGCTACGCGGGCCGGAGGCCTACAGATACGCAGTATTTT
V: TRBV20-1; size: few; D: TRBD1; J: TRBJ1-6; CDR3: CSAARGLDSSPLHF; DNA: TGCAGTGCTGCCAGGGGGCTGGATAGTTCACCCCTCCACTTT
V: TRBV19; size: NA; D: TRBD2; J: TRBJ2-3; CDR3: CASSPRDGGTDTQYF; DNA: TGTGCCAGTAGCCCCCGGGACGGGGGGACAGATACGCAGTATTTT
V: TRBV29-1; size: many; D: NA; J: TRBJ1-1; CDR3: CSGSTGSDTEAFF; DNA: TGCAGCGGGTCTACAGGGAGCGACACTGAAGCTTTCTTT
V: TRBV7-7; size: NA; D: TRBD2; J: TRBJ2-2; CDR3: CASSLDVAGVSGELFF; DNA: TGTGCCAGCAGCTTAGATGTAGCGGGGGTCTCCGGGGAGCTGTTTTTT
V: TRBV12-3/TRBV12-4; size: NA; D: TRBD2; J: TRBJ2-5; CDR3: CASSLGSGGRETQYF; DNA: TGTGCCAGCAGTTTGGGTAGCGGGGGGCGGGAGACCCAGTACTTC
V: TRBV7-2; size: many; D: TRBD2; J: TRBJ2-3; CDR3: CASSTRAGGYTDTQYF; DNA: TGTGCCAGCAGCACTCGAGCGGGGGGCTACACAGATACGCAGTATTTT
V: TRBV6-2/TRBV6-3; size: few; D: TRBD1; J: TRBJ1-5; CDR3: CASRRSARQGGQPQHF; DNA: TGTGCCAGCAGAAGGTCCGCCCGACAGGGTGGACAGCCCCAGCATTTT
V: TRBV6-1; size: many; D: NA; J: TRBJ2-1; CDR3: CASSVRAAGSYNEQFF; DNA: TGTGCCAGCAGTGTTAGGGCGGCGGGGTCCTACAATGAGCAGTTCTTC
V: TRBV27; size: many; D: NA; J: TRBJ2-5; CDR3: CASSLSGNRETQYF; DNA: TGTGCCAGCAGTTTATCGGGGAACCGGGAGACCCAGTACTTC
V: TRBV25-1; size: NA; D: NA; J: TRBJ1-1; CDR3: CASSELGLTRGNTEAFF; DNA: TGTGCCAGCAGTGAATTAGGTTTAACTCGGGGGAACACTGAAGCTTTCTTT